These 2 T cell receptor beta chains originate from one sample sequenced in a study of cytomegalovirus exposure and HLA in healthy donors. This PCR relied on a set of 60 Vbeta primers and 13 Jbeta primers. Here immunoSEQ multiplex PCR was the method, and the copy in TCRdb shows in-frame clones only, minus some. This sample has 75,000 to 100,000 clones, with 81% found just once. The material sequenced was PBMCs. These receptors originate from a man aged 35-49 years in good health and CMV-seropositive.

The chain has TRBV30 and TRBJ1-1; a possible D gene is TRBD1 (5 bases). CDR1 and CDR2 (germline): GTSNPN, SVGIG (reference sequence). Deletions cut 3 bases from V and 6 bases from J, with 11 bases between. The CDR3 loop spans 12 amino acids. This CDR3 reads CAWRLQAPEAFF. The CDR3 bases are TGTGCCTGGAGACTACAGGCCCCTGAAGCTTTCTTT.

The chain joins TRBV5-5 to TRBJ2-2, with a possible D match to TRBD1 (6 bases). V gave up 4 bases and J gave up 5 bases, with 15 bases separating them. Germline CDR1 and CDR2: SGHKS and YYEKEE (reference sequence). This CDR3 is built from 15 residues. This CDR3 is CASSLGAGDTGELFF. In DNA, the CDR3 is TGTGCCAGCAGCCTTGGGGCAGGGGATACCGGGGAGCTGTTTTTT.